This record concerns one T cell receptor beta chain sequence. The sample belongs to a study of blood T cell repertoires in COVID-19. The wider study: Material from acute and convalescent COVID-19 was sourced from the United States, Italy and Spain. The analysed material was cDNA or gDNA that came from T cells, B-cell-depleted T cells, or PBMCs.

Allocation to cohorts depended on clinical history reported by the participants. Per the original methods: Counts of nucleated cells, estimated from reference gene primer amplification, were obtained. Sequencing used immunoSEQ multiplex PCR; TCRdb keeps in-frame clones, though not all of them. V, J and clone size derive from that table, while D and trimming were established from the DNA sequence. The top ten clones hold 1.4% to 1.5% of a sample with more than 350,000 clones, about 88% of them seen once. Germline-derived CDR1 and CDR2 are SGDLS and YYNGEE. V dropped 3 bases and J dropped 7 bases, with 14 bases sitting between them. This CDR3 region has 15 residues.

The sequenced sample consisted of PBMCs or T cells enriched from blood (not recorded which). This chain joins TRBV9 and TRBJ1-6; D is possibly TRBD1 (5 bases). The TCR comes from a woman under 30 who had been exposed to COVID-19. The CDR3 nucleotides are TGTGCCAGCAGCGACCTCCCAAAGGGGAATTCACCCCTCCACTTT. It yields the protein CASSDLPKGNSPLHF.